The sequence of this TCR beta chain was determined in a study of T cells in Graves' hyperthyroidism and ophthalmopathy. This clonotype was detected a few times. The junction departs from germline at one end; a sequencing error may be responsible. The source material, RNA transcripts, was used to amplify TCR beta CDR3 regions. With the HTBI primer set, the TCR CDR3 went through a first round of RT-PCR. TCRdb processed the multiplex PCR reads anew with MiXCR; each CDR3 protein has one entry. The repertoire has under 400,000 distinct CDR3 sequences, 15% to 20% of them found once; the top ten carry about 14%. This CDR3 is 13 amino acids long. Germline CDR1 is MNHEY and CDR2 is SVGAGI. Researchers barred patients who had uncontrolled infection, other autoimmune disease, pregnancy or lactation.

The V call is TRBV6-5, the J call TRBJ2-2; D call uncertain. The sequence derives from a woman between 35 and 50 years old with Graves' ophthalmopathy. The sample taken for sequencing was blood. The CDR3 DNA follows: TGTGCCAGCAGTCACTCTTTCACCGGGGAGCTGTTTTTT. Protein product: CASSHSFTGELFF.